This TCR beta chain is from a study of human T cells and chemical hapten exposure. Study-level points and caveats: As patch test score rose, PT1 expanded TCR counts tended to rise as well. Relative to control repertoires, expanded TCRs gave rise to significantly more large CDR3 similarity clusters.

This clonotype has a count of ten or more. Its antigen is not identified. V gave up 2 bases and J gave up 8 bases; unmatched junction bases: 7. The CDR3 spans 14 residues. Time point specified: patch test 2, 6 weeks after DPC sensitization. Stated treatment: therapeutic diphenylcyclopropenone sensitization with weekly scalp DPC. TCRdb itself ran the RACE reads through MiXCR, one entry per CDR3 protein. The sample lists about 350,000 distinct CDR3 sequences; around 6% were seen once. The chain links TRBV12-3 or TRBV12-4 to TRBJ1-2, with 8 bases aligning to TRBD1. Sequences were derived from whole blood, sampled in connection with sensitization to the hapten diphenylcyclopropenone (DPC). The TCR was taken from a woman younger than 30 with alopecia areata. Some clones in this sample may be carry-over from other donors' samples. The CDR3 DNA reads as TGTGCCAGCAGTTTACAGGGGGCGCAAATAGGCTACACCTTC. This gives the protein CASSLQGAQIGYTF.